This T cell receptor (beta chain) was sequenced in a study of blood T cell repertoires in COVID-19. Study summary: T cells, B-cell-depleted T cells, or PBMCs provided the cDNA or gDNA that served as material.

Participants spanned ages roughly 18 to 95 years and resided in about 24 US areas. Membership in each cohort depended on participant-reported clinical history. The data were produced by immunoSEQ multiplex PCR, yet TCRdb's version contains in-frame clones alone and is incomplete. The repertoire holds about 200,000 clones, with 80% as singletons. The sample consisted of PBMCs or T cells enriched from blood (not recorded which). The receptor was derived from a woman between 35 and 50 years old with acute COVID-19.

CDR3 sequence: CASSARTGGNTEAFF. CDR3 nucleotide sequence: TGTGCCAGCAGTGCACGGACAGGGGGGAACACTGAAGCTTTCTTT. V gene TRBV27 combines with J gene TRBJ1-1; 10 bases map to TRBD1. Germline CDR1 and CDR2: MNHEY and SMNVEV (reference sequence). The CDR3 runs to 15 residues. Trimming took 5 bases from V and 1 from J; bases not matched to a gene: 4.